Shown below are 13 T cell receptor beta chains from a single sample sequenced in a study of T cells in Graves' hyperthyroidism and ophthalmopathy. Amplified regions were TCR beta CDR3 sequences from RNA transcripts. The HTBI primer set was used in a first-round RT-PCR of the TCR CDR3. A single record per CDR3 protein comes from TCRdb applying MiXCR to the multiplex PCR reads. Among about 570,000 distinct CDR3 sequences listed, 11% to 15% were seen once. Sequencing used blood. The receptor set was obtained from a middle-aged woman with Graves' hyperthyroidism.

The CDR3 here is CASSIIELATTDTQYF. DNA of the CDR3: TGTGCCAGCAGTATAATTGAGCTAGCGACCACAGATACGCAGTATTTT. The chain employs TRBV25-1 and TRBJ2-3; possibly TRBD2 for D (6 bases). CDR1 and CDR2 from the germline V gene are MGHDK and SYGVNS. Trimming stripped 5 bases from V and 2 bases from J, with 17 bases between. The length of the CDR3 is 16 residues.

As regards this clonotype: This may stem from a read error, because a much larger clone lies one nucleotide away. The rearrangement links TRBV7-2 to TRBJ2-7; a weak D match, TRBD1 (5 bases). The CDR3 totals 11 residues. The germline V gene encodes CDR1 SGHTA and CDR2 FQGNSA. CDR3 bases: TGTGCCGGCAGCTTAGGGGTAGAGCAGTACTTC. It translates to CAGSLGVEQYF.

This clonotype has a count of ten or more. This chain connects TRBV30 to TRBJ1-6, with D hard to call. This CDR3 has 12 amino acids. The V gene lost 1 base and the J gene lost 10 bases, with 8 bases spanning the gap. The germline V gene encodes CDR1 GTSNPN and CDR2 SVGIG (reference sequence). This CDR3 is CAWSAGCSPLHF. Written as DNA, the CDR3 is TGTGCCTGGAGTGCGGGGTGCTCACCCCTCCACTTT.

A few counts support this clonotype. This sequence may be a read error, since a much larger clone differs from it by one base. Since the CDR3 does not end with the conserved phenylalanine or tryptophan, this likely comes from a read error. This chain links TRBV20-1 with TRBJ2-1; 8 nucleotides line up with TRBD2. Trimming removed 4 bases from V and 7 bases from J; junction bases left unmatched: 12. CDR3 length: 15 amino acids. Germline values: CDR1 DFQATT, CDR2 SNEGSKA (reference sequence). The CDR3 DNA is TGCAGTGCTACGGGATCGGCGGGAGGCGGTAATGAGCAGTTCTCC. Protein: CSATGSAGGGNEQFS.

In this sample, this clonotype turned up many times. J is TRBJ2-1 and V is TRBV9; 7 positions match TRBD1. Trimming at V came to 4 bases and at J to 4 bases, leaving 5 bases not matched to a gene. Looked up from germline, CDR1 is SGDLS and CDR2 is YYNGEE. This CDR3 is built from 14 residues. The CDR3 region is CASSPRGPYNEQFF. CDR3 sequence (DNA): TGTGCCAGCAGCCCGAGGGGGCCATACAATGAGCAGTTCTTC. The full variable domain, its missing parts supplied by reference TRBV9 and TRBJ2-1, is DSGVTQTPKHLITATGQRVTLRCSPRSGDLSVYWYQQSLDQGLQFLIQYYNGEERAKGNILERFSAQQFPDLHSELNLSSLELGDSALYFCASSPRGPYNEQFFGPGTRLTVL.

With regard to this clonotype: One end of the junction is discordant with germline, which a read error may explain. DNA of the CDR3: TGTGTCAGCAGGCCATCCTCTAACTATGGCTACACCTTC. This gives the protein CVSRPSSNYGYTF. V usage is TRBV6-1 and J usage is TRBJ1-2, with D unresolved. CDR3 size: 13 residues. CDR1 and CDR2 from the germline V gene are MNHNS and SASEGT.

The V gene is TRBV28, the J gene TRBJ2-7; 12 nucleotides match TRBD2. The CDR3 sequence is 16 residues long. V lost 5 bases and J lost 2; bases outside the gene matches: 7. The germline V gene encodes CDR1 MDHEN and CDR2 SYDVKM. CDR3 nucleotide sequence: TGTGCCAGCAGTCTAGCGGGAGGGCAAAAGGCCTACGAGCAGTACTTC. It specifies CASSLAGGQKAYEQYF. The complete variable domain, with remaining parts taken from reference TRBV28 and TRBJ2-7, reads DVKVTQSSRYLVKRTGEKVFLECVQDMDHENMFWYRQDPGLGLRLIYFSYDVKMKEKGDIPEGYSVSREKKERFSLILESASTNQTSMYLCASSLAGGQKAYEQYFGPGTRLTVT.

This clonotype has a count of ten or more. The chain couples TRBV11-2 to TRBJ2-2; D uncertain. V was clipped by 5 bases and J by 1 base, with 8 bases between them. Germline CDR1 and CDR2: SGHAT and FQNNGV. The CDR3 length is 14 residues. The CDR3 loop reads CASSVRQNTGELFF. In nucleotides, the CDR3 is TGTGCCAGCAGCGTACGACAGAACACCGGGGAGCTGTTTTTT.

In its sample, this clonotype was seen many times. The CDR3 loop is CASRRGLSPNTGELFF. The CDR3 DNA sequence: TGTGCCAGCAGGCGGGGACTATCTCCGAACACCGGGGAGCTGTTTTTT. J is TRBJ2-2 and V is TRBV2; 7 bases map to TRBD2. Germline-derived CDR1 and CDR2 are SNHLY and FYNNEI. The CDR3 is 16 amino acids. V lost 6 bases, J lost 0 bases, and 7 bases stayed unmatched.

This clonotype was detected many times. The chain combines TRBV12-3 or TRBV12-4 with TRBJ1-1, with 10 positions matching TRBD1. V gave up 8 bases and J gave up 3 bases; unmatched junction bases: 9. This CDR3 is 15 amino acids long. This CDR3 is CASAQTGGLDTEAFF. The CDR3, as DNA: TGTGCCAGCGCCCAGACAGGGGGCTTGGACACTGAAGCTTTCTTT.

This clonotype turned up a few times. The CDR3 region has the DNA TGTGCCAGCAGCGTAGTTCCAGATACGCAGTATTTT. As protein: CASSVVPDTQYF. The chain is built from TRBV9 and TRBJ2-3; D remains ambiguous. The germline V and J ends were trimmed by 0 bases and 4 bases, with 3 bases remaining between them. The V gene's germline CDR1 is SGDLS and CDR2 YYNGEE. The CDR3 sequence is 12 residues long.

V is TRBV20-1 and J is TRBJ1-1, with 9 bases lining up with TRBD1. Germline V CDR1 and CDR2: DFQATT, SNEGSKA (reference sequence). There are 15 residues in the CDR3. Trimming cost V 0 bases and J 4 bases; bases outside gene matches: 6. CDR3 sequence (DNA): TGCAGTGCTAGAGATCTCCCGACAGGGGGCACTGAAGCTTTCTTT. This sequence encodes CSARDLPTGGTEAFF.

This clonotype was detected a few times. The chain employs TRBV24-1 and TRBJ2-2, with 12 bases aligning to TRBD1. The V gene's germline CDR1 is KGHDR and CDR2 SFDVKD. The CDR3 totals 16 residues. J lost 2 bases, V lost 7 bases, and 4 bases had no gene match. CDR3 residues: CATSPGTGGNTGELFF. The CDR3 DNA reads TGTGCCACCAGCCCGGGGACAGGGGGCAACACCGGGGAGCTGTTTTTT.